Listed here is a single T cell receptor (beta chain). Its antigen remains unidentified. The primer mix had 60 Vbeta and 13 Jbeta primers. TCRdb's table, derived via immunoSEQ multiplex PCR, lists solely in-frame clones and lacks some. The repertoire includes fewer than 150,000 clones, 80% of them detected once, and about 4.4% sits in the top ten. The CDR3 has 12 residues. Germline V gene sequence: CDR1 SEHNR, CDR2 FQNEAQ (reference sequence). This entry belongs to a study of cytomegalovirus exposure and HLA in healthy donors. Background on the study: A prior study identified 117 million unique TCR beta sequences from roughly 180 million T cells. Study-wide points: Associated with HLA alleles at 0.05 false discovery rate in a later analysis were some 18,000 TCR beta sequences.

Sequenced: PBMCs. The V call is TRBV7-9, the J call TRBJ1-4; D remains unclear. The sequence derives from a young man in good health. The DNA of the CDR3 is TGTTCTTGCCCGGGTTATAATGAAAAACTGTTTTTT. Translation gives CSCPGYNEKLFF.